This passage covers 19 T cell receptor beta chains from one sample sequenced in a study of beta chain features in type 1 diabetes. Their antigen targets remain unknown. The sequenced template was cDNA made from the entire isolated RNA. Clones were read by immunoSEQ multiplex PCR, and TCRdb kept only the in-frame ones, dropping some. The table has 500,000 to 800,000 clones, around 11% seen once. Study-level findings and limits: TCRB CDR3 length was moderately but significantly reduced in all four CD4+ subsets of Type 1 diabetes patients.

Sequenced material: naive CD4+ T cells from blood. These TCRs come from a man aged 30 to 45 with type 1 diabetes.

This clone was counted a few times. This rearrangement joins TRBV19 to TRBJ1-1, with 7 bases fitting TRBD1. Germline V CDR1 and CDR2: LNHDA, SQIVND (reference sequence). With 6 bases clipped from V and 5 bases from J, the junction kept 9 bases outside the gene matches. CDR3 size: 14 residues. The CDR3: CASRSIGTATEAFF. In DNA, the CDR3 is TGTGCCAGTAGGTCTATCGGGACAGCGACTGAAGCTTTCTTT.

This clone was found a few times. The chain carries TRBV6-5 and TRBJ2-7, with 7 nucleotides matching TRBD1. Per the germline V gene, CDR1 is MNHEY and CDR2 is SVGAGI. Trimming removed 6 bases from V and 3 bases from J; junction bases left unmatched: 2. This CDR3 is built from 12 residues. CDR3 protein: CASRRQGYEQYF. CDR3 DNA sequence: TGTGCCAGCAGAAGACAGGGCTACGAGCAGTACTTC.

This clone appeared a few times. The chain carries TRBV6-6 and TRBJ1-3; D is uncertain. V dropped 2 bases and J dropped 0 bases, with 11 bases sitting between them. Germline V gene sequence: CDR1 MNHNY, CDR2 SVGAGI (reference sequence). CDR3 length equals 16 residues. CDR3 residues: CASSYASYFSGNTIYF. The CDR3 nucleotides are TGTGCCAGCAGTTACGCTTCATACTTCTCTGGAAACACCATATATTTT.

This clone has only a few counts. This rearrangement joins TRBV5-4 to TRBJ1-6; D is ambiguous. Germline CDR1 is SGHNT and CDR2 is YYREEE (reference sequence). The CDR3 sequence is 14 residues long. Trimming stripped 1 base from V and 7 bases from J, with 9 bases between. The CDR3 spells CASSLIEPNSPLHF. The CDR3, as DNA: TGTGCCAGCAGCTTGATAGAGCCCAATTCACCCCTCCACTTT. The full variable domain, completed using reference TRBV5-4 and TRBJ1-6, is ETGVTQSPTHLIKTRGQQVTLRCSSQSGHNTVSWYQQALGQGPQFIFQYYREEENGRGNFPPRFSGLQFPNYSSELNVNALELDDSALYLCASSLIEPNSPLHFGNGTRLTVT.

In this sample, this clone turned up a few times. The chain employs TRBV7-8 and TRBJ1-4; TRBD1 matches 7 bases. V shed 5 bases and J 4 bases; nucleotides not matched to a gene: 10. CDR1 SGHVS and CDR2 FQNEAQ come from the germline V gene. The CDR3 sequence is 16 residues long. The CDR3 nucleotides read TGTGCCAGCAGCGCCGTAGACAGGGAGTTTAATGAAAAACTGTTTTTT. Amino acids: CASSAVDREFNEKLFF.

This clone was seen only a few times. CDR3 region: CASSGGLAGGSYEQYF. Here the CDR3 DNA reads TGTGCCAGCAGCGGCGGACTAGCGGGGGGCTCCTACGAGCAGTACTTC. The chain employs TRBV9 and TRBJ2-7, with 14 nucleotides matching TRBD2. Germline CDR1 reads SGDLS; CDR2 reads YYNGEE. V lost 3 bases to trimming and J lost 0 bases; unmatched junction nucleotides: 2. The CDR3 consists of 16 residues.

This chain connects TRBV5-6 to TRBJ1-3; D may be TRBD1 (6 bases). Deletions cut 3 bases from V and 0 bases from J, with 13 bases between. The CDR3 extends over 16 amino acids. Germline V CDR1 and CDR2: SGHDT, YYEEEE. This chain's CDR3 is CASSYTGKTSGNTIYF. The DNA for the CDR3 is TGTGCCAGCAGCTACACAGGGAAAACCTCTGGAAACACCATATATTTT.

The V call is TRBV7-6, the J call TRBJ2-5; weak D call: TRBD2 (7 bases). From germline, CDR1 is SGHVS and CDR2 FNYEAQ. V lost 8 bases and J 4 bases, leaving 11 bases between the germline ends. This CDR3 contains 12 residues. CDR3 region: CASGGAGETQYF. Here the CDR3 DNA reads TGTGCCAGCGGGGGGGCAGGAGAGACCCAGTACTTC.

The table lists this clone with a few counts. CDR3 nucleotides: TGTGCCAGCAGCCTTCCCCAGGGTCGTTTGCAGTATTTT. Amino acids: CASSLPQGRLQYF. The chain employs TRBV7-9 and TRBJ2-3, with TRBD1 as a possible D gene (5 bases). In germline, CDR1 is SEHNR, CDR2 FQNEAQ (reference sequence). This CDR3 is 13 amino acids long. V was pared by 5 bases and J by 11 bases, with 17 bases between.

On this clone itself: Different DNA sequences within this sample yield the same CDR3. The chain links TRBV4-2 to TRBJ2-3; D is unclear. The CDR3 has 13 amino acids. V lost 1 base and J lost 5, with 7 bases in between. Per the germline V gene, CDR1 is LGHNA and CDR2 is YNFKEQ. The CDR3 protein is CASSQGSGDTQYF. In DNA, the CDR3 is TGTGCCAGCAGCCAAGGGTCCGGAGATACGCAGTATTTT.

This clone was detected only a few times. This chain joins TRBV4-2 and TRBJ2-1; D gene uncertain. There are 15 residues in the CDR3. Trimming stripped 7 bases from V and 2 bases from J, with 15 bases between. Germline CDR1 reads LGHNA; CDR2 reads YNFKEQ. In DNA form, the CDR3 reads TGTGCCAGCACCCTAAGCACCGCCCCCTACAATGAGCAGTTCTTC. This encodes CASTLSTAPYNEQFF.

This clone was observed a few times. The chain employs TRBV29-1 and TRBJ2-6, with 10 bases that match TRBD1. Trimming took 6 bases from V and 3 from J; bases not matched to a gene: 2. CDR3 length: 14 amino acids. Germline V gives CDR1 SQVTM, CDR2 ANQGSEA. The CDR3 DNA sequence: TGCAGCGTGGGACAGGGGTTTGGGGCCAACGTCCTGACTTTC. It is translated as CSVGQGFGANVLTF.

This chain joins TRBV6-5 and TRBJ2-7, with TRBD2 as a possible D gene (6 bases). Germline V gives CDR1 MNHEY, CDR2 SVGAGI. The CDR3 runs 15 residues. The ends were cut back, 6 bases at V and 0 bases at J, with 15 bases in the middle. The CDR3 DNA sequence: TGTGCCAGCAGCCGACCCGGGACTCCCTCCTACGAGCAGTACTTC. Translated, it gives CASSRPGTPSYEQYF.

CDR3 nucleotide sequence: TGTGCCAGCTCACCTCCCACGGGGACAGGTGGCTCCCCCAAAGAGGCTTTCTTT. It translates to CASSPPTGTGGSPKEAFF. The J gene is TRBJ1-1, the V gene TRBV18, with 8 bases matching TRBD1. The CDR3 consists of 18 residues. Germline V gene sequence: CDR1 KGHSH, CDR2 LQKENI. Losses at the gene ends were 3 bases for V and 11 bases for J; bases not matched to a gene: 23.

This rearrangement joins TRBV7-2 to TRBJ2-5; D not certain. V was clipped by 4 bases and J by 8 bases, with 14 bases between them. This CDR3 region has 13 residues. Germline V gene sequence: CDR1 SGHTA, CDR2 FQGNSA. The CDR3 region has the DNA TGTGCCAGCAGCTCATCACCCCCCGGCACCCAGTACTTC. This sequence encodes CASSSSPPGTQYF.

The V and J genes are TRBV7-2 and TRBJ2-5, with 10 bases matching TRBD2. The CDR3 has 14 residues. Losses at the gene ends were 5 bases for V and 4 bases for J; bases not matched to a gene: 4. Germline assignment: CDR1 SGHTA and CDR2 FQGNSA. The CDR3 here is CASSAGLALETQYF. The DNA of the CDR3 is TGTGCCAGCAGCGCGGGACTAGCGTTAGAGACCCAGTACTTC.

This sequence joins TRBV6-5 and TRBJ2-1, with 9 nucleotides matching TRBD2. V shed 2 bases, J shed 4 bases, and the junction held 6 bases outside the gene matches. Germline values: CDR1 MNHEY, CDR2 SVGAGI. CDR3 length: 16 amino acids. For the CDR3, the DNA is TGTGCCAGCAGTTACGGCGAAGCGGGGGGATACAATGAGCAGTTCTTC. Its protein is CASSYGEAGGYNEQFF.

The CDR3 coding sequence is TGTGCCAGCAGCTCCTGGCGGGGGGTCTCCAATGAGCAGTTCTTC. Translation: CASSSWRGVSNEQFF. The rearrangement joins TRBV11-3 to TRBJ2-1, with 8 bases fitting TRBD2. The ends lost 4 bases at V and 6 bases at J; junction bases unmatched: 8. The germline CDR1 and CDR2 sequences are SGHNT and YENEEA. The CDR3 runs 15 residues. Using reference TRBV11-3 and TRBJ2-1 for the parts outside the CDR3, the full variable domain is EAGVVQSPRYKIIEKKQPVAFWCNPISGHNTLYWYLQNLGQGPELLIRYENEEAVDDSQLPKDRFSAERLKGVDSTLKIQPAELGDSAVYLCASSSWRGVSNEQFFGPGTRLTVL.

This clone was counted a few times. CDR3 protein: CASSFLSGDQETQYF. The CDR3 region has the DNA TGTGCCAGTAGCTTCCTTAGCGGGGACCAAGAGACCCAGTACTTC. The rearrangement uses TRBV19 and TRBJ2-5; 8 bases fit TRBD2. Germline trimming cut 6 bases from V and 0 bases from J; bases unmatched to any gene: 6. In germline, CDR1 is LNHDA, CDR2 SQIVND (reference sequence). The length of the CDR3 is 15 residues.